The present entry profiles one T cell receptor beta chain with its context. Its antigen specificity is not known. No much larger clone is present one base from it, and per-base qualities are unavailable. The record originates from a study of blood T cell repertoires in COVID-19 (dated by TCRdb to about 2020). In terms of the full investigation: The collaborator samples originated in the United States, Italy and Spain and spanned the acute and convalescent phases of COVID-19. The material from the prospective study consisted of cDNA or gDNA derived from T cells, B-cell-depleted T cells, or PBMCs. The dataset comprised deeply sampled blood TCRbeta repertoires from subjects exposed to, actively infected with, or recovered from COVID-19. The repertoires were released in a freely available public database intended as a resource for research on the immune response to SARS-CoV-2. Samples came from the ongoing ImmuneRACE study (first 160 participants) plus 1,254 subjects from 6 global collaborators. Sample metadata almost always included a de-identified subject ID, COVID-19 status, age in years and sex. Where available, HLA class I and class II types were obtained from metadata supplied by the sample provider rather than from assay-based typing.

Here is what the overall study found, with its caveats: Clinical and demographic metadata were provided uncurated, with the amount varying by source and participant.

TCRbeta CDR3 regions were amplified from genomic DNA using the immunoSEQ Assay, a bias-controlled multiplex PCR. For the original study's pipeline: Within the assay, amplification of reference gene primers was used to estimate how many nucleated cells each sample contained. To quantify the absolute abundance of each unique TCRbeta CDR3 rearrangement, sequence reads were collapsed and filtered. For each sample, productive Simpson clonality was calculated as the square root of Simpson's diversity index over productive rearrangements. TCRdb's version of the immuneACCESS table is confined to in-frame rearrangements and falls short of the full clone set. An unresolved V gene accounts for under half of the shortfall where checked; the remainder is of unknown origin. Clone size and V and J calls were adopted from that table, with D and trimming inferred from the DNA. The sample profile shows around 170,000 clones; about 74% of them were found once. The ten largest clones represent 2.5% to 3% of the sample.

Collaborating institutions collected whole blood in K2EDTA tubes following their own protocols. Collaborator samples were shipped for TCRbeta analysis as frozen whole blood, isolated PBMCs, or DNA extracted from either sample type. Unmatched junction bases come to 8, with V trimmed by 2 bases and J by 6 bases. CDR1 MNHNS and CDR2 SASEGT were looked up in the germline V gene. Taken from cysteine to phenylalanine, the CDR3 has 16 residues. Only the CDR3 portion is preserved as DNA: 48 bases, with reading frame beginning at the first base. What was sequenced was peripheral blood. Recombination joined TRBV6-1 with TRBJ2-1, and TRBD1 aligns with 9 junction nucleotides. The clonotype comes from an elderly woman with acute or convalescent COVID-19. The nucleotide sequence is given as TGTGCCAGCAGTGAAAGTTTGGGACAGGGTAGCAATGAGCAGTTCTTC. Translated, it gives CASSESLGQGSNEQFF.